These 29 T cell receptor beta chains were sequenced from one sample in a study of blood T cell repertoires in COVID-19. TCRdb's copy holds only in-frame clones and misses some; the assay was immunoSEQ multiplex PCR. The data contain just under 20,000 clones, about 85% of them singletons. Sequencing input: peripheral blood. These receptors were taken from a human donor with active COVID-19. The donor label of this sample is uncertain.

V gene TRBV19 combines with J gene TRBJ1-5; tentatively, D is TRBD1 (5 bases). Trimming cost V 2 bases and J 4 bases, with 12 bases left between them. The CDR3 is made up of 15 amino acids. The V gene's germline CDR1 is LNHDA and CDR2 SQIVND (reference sequence). CDR3 nucleotide sequence: TGTGCCAGTAGTATATCCCGTGGGGCTAATCAGCCCCAGCATTTT. Its translation: CASSISRGANQPQHF.

The V call is TRBV7-2, the J call TRBJ2-7; D is undetermined. Germline V gene sequence: CDR1 SGHTA, CDR2 FQGNSA. The CDR3 runs to 13 residues. V dropped 5 bases and J dropped 2 bases, with 10 bases sitting between them. CDR3 residues: CASSPHSPYEQYF. The CDR3 DNA sequence: TGTGCCAGCAGCCCCCATTCCCCCTACGAGCAGTACTTC.

Only one count was recorded for this clone. The chain recombines TRBV19 with TRBJ2-7, with TRBD2 identical over 7 bases. This CDR3 spans 14 amino acids. The germline CDR1 and CDR2 sequences are LNHDA and SQIVND (reference sequence). Trimming took 2 bases from V and 9 from J; bases not matched to a gene: 10. CDR3 region: CASSISLAGEGQYF. The CDR3 nucleotides are TGTGCCAGTAGTATAAGTTTGGCGGGAGAGGGGCAGTACTTC.

V usage is TRBV6-5 and J usage is TRBJ2-5; no firm D call. The CDR3 covers 11 residues. Germline CDR1 MNHEY, CDR2 SVGAGI. V was clipped by 7 bases and J by 3 bases, with 6 bases between them. CDR3 residues: CASTEKETQYF. The CDR3, as DNA: TGTGCCAGCACGGAGAAAGAGACCCAGTACTTC.

This clone was seen once. The V and J genes are TRBV2 and TRBJ2-7; D is possibly TRBD2 (5 bases). The germline CDR1 and CDR2 sequences are SNHLY and FYNNEI. This CDR3 contains 14 residues. Trimming removed 0 bases from V and 3 bases from J, with 9 bases in between. DNA for the CDR3: TGTGCCAGCAGTGAAGCGGGAGTGAACTACGAGCAGTACTTC. It codes for CASSEAGVNYEQYF. The complete variable domain, with remaining parts taken from reference TRBV2 and TRBJ2-7, reads EPEVTQTPSHQVTQMGQEVILRCVPISNHLYFYWYRQILGQKVEFLVSFYNNEISEKSEIFDDQFSVERPDGSNFTLKIRSTKLEDSAMYFCASSEAGVNYEQYFGPGTRLTVT.

The genes are TRBV18 and TRBJ2-5; 9 bases line up with TRBD1. The germline CDR1 and CDR2 sequences are KGHSH and LQKENI. The CDR3 covers 15 residues. Trimming at V came to 3 bases and at J to 5 bases, leaving 7 bases not matched to a gene. CDR3 loop: CASSPGTGLEETQYF. DNA for the CDR3: TGTGCCAGCTCACCGGGGACAGGGCTAGAGGAGACCCAGTACTTC. The whole variable domain, filled in from reference TRBV18 and TRBJ2-5, reads NAGVMQNPRHLVRRRGQEARLRCSPMKGHSHVYWYRQLPEEGLKFMVYLQKENIIDESGMPKERFSAEFPKEGPSILRIQQVVRGDSAAYFCASSPGTGLEETQYFGPGTRLLVL.

Of note for this clone: Sequence at one end of the junction differs from germline and may be a read error. The chain carries TRBV28 and TRBJ2-5, with TRBD1 matching 7 bases. The germline V gene encodes CDR1 MDHEN and CDR2 SYDVKM. This CDR3 comprises 15 residues. CDR3 amino acids: CASSLWTGLWETQYF. CDR3 nucleotide sequence: TGTGCCAGCAGTCTATGGACAGGTCTGTGGGAGACCCAGTACTTC.

This chain uses TRBV5-6 with TRBJ1-2, with a tentative D call TRBD1 (6 bases). The CDR3 length is 15 residues. CDR1 and CDR2 (germline): SGHDT, YYEEEE. Deletions cut 4 bases from V and 8 bases from J, with 21 bases between. The CDR3 is CASSPIYLGQNGYTF. The CDR3 DNA is TGTGCCAGCAGCCCGATTTACCTCGGACAGAACGGCTACACCTTC.

This clone has a single count. The DNA for the CDR3 is TGTGCCAGTAAGCCGGCCAGGGGGGACAACGAGCAGTACTTC. Its translation: CASKPARGDNEQYF. This sequence joins TRBV19 and TRBJ2-7, with D maybe TRBD1 (7 bases). The CDR3 runs 14 residues. The V end lost 7 bases, the J end lost 5 bases, and 18 bases lay between the germline ends. Germline V gives CDR1 LNHDA, CDR2 SQIVND (reference sequence).

A single count supports this clone. This rearrangement joins TRBV4-2 to TRBJ2-5; 12 positions agree with TRBD2. The CDR3 is 17 residues long. Germline loops: CDR1 LGHNA, CDR2 YNFKEQ. Trimming cost V 1 base and J 2 bases; bases outside gene matches: 5. The CDR3 DNA follows: TGTGCCAGCAGCCAAGTCCGGACTAGCGGGGTTCAAGAGACCCAGTACTTC. Its translation is CASSQVRTSGVQETQYF.

The V gene is TRBV5-8, the J gene TRBJ1-6, with D possibly TRBD1 on 6 matching bases. Looked up from germline, CDR1 is SGHTS and CDR2 is YDEGEE. The ends were cut back, 2 bases at V and 1 base at J, with 13 bases in the middle. CDR3 length: 17 residues. The CDR3 protein is CASSFTPGASYNSPLHF. The DNA for the CDR3 is TGTGCCAGCAGCTTCACTCCAGGGGCGTCCTATAATTCACCCCTCCACTTT. The variable domain in full, with the rest retrieved from reference TRBV5-8 and TRBJ1-6, is EAGVTQSPTHLIKTRGQQATLRCSPISGHTSVYWYQQALGLGLQFLLWYDEGEERNRGNFPPRFSGRQFPNYSSELNVNALELEDSALYLCASSFTPGASYNSPLHFGNGTRLTVT.

The V gene is TRBV3-1 (or the pseudogene TRBV3-2), the J gene TRBJ2-2; 8 bases are a match to TRBD2. CDR3 size: 16 residues. Germline assignment: CDR1 LGHDT and CDR2 YNNKEL (reference sequence). Losses at the gene ends were 6 bases for V and 4 bases for J; bases not matched to a gene: 10. CDR3 loop: CASRPRGALGTGELFF. CDR3 sequence (DNA): TGTGCCAGCAGACCGCGGGGGGCGTTAGGCACCGGGGAGCTGTTTTTT.

This chain uses TRBV3-1 (or the pseudogene TRBV3-2) with TRBJ1-6; 9 nucleotides align to TRBD1. V dropped 2 bases and J dropped 7; count of bases not matched to a gene: 6. Germline CDR1 reads LGHDT; CDR2 reads YNNKEL (reference sequence). The CDR3 length is 16 residues. The CDR3 sequence is CASSQTPGQGNSPLHF. The CDR3 DNA reads TGTGCCAGCAGCCAAACACCGGGACAGGGCAATTCACCCCTCCACTTT.

The CDR3 DNA is TGTGCCAGCATCCCCGGCGGGGGAAGGGGCAATCAGCCCCAGCATTTT. Translating it yields CASIPGGGRGNQPQHF. The chain links TRBV6-6 to TRBJ1-5; D may be TRBD1 (5 bases). V was trimmed by 7 bases and J by 2 bases, leaving 18 bases between them. The germline V gene has CDR1 MNHNY and CDR2 SVGAGI (reference sequence). CDR3 length: 16 amino acids.

V usage is TRBV13 and J usage is TRBJ2-1; 8 bases map to TRBD2. The germline CDR1 and CDR2 sequences are PRHDT and FYEKMQ (reference sequence). The V and J ends lost 8 bases and 9 bases, in that order; junction bases with no gene match: 9. The CDR3 spans 13 residues. CDR3 coding DNA: TGTGCCAGCGGGCCAGCGGGAGTTCCTGAGCAGTTCTTC. Residues: CASGPAGVPEQFF.

In its sample, this clone was seen once. The chain carries TRBV12-3 or TRBV12-4 and TRBJ1-1; 8 bases align to TRBD1. Trimming removed 3 bases from V and 7 bases from J; junction bases left unmatched: 4. The CDR3 extends over 13 amino acids. The CDR3 reads CASSLAGGGEAFF. The CDR3 bases are TGTGCCAGCAGTTTGGCAGGGGGCGGTGAAGCTTTCTTT.

The rearrangement links TRBV6-5 to TRBJ2-1; no clear D. V gave up 4 bases and J gave up 4 bases, with 5 bases separating them. This CDR3 is built from 12 residues. Looked up from germline, CDR1 is MNHEY and CDR2 is SVGAGI. The CDR3 loop is CASSSDYNEQFF. Written as DNA, the CDR3 is TGTGCCAGCAGTTCAGATTACAATGAGCAGTTCTTC.

V usage is TRBV11-2 and J usage is TRBJ2-1, with D perhaps matching TRBD2 (6 bases). CDR3 length: 14 amino acids. V was pared by 5 bases and J by 7 bases, with 15 bases between. Looked up from germline, CDR1 is SGHAT and CDR2 is FQNNGV. CDR3 in DNA: TGTGCCAGCAGCCCACTCGGGACTCCTAATGAGCAGTTCTTC. It codes for CASSPLGTPNEQFF.

The CDR3 DNA reads TGTGCCACCAGCAGAGACCTCTCCGGGACAGGAGGAGAGCAGTACTTC. Translated, it gives CATSRDLSGTGGEQYF. The chain combines TRBV15 with TRBJ2-7; 8 positions match TRBD1. CDR1 is LNHNV, CDR2 YYDKDF, per germline (reference sequence). Trimming at V came to 0 bases and at J to 7 bases, leaving 11 bases not matched to a gene. The CDR3 contains 16 residues.

The V gene is TRBV5-1, the J gene TRBJ1-5; unclear D gene. In germline, CDR1 is SGHRS, CDR2 YFSETQ. This CDR3 has 14 residues. V lost 1 base, J lost 1 base, and 6 bases lay in between. In nucleotides, the CDR3 is TGCGCCAGCAGCTTGACACCAAGCAATCAGCCCCAGCATTTT. Its translation: CASSLTPSNQPQHF.

The V and J genes are TRBV3-1 (or the pseudogene TRBV3-2) and TRBJ2-3; weak D call: TRBD1 (6 bases). Looked up from germline, CDR1 is LGHDT and CDR2 is YNNKEL (reference sequence). This CDR3 comprises 15 residues. Trimming stripped 3 bases from V and 0 bases from J, with 10 bases between. The CDR3 DNA follows: TGTGCCAGCAGCCAGGGGACACCTAGCACAGATACGCAGTATTTT. Translating gives CASSQGTPSTDTQYF.

The CDR3 region is CASSFPTNTGELFF. The CDR3 bases are TGCGCCAGCAGCTTTCCTACGAACACCGGGGAGCTGTTTTTT. This chain links TRBV5-1 with TRBJ2-2; D ambiguous. Deletions cut 2 bases from V and 0 bases from J, with 5 bases between. The germline CDR1 and CDR2 sequences are SGHRS and YFSETQ. The CDR3 has 14 residues.

This chain uses TRBV9 with TRBJ2-3, with D tentatively TRBD2 (5 bases). The V gene's germline CDR1 is SGDLS and CDR2 YYNGEE. V dropped 0 bases and J dropped 1 base, with 12 bases sitting between them. The CDR3 is 16 residues long. The CDR3 loop is CASSVGTGEGTDTQYF. The DNA for the CDR3 is TGTGCCAGCAGCGTAGGTACCGGGGAAGGCACAGATACGCAGTATTTT.

The J gene is TRBJ2-2, the V gene TRBV23-1; possibly TRBD2 for D (5 bases). TRBV23-1 is identified as an open reading frame with a role that is uncertain. Trimming took 3 bases from V and 3 from J, leaving 17 bases between them. CDR3 length: 17 amino acids. As DNA, the CDR3 is TGCGCCAGCAGTCACCGGTACAGCGTCGGGGACACCGGGGAGCTGTTTTTT. Translating it yields CASSHRYSVGDTGELFF.

This rearrangement joins TRBV11-2 to TRBJ1-1; possibly TRBD1 for D (5 bases). This CDR3 is built from 19 residues. Trimming removed 1 base from V and 4 bases from J, with 25 bases in between. Germline lookup yields CDR1 SGHAT and CDR2 FQNNGV. Written as DNA, the CDR3 is TGTGCCAGCAGCTTAGGGGCGTTCACTTTGGGGCAAGCGATCACTGAAGCTTTCTTT. It encodes CASSLGAFTLGQAITEAFF.

The sample holds a few counts of this clone. This rearrangement joins TRBV7-9 to TRBJ1-5; no clear D gene. Trimming pared 2 bases from V and 6 bases from J, leaving 5 bases between. Looked up from germline, CDR1 is SEHNR and CDR2 is FQNEAQ (reference sequence). The length of the CDR3 is 12 residues. CDR3 bases: TGTGCCAGCAGCTTAACTGGTCAGCCCCAGCATTTT. It is translated as CASSLTGQPQHF.

This chain connects TRBV9 to TRBJ2-1; TRBD2 is a possible D gene (6 bases). Germline CDR1 and CDR2: SGDLS and YYNGEE. The CDR3 is made up of 13 amino acids. Trimming stripped 8 bases from V and 4 bases from J, with 13 bases between. The CDR3 sequence: CASSGTGYNEQFF. CDR3 sequence (DNA): TGTGCCAGTTCCGGGACTGGATACAATGAGCAGTTCTTC.

This chain connects TRBV28 to TRBJ1-2, with 12 bases lining up with TRBD1. Germline CDR1 is MDHEN and CDR2 is SYDVKM. V lost 3 bases, J lost 8 bases, and 10 bases stayed unmatched. The CDR3 runs 16 residues. CDR3 DNA: TGTGCCAGCAGTTTCCATCCGGGACAGGGGGCTGGCGGCTACACCTTC. It specifies CASSFHPGQGAGGYTF.

This clone appeared a few times. The chain combines TRBV12-3 or TRBV12-4 with TRBJ1-2; D is unresolved. Trimming took off 5 bases at V and 4 bases at J, with 8 bases between the two ends. This CDR3 contains 12 residues. The chain's CDR3 is CASSTTVYGYTF. Here the CDR3 DNA reads TGTGCCAGCAGTACGACTGTCTATGGCTACACCTTC.